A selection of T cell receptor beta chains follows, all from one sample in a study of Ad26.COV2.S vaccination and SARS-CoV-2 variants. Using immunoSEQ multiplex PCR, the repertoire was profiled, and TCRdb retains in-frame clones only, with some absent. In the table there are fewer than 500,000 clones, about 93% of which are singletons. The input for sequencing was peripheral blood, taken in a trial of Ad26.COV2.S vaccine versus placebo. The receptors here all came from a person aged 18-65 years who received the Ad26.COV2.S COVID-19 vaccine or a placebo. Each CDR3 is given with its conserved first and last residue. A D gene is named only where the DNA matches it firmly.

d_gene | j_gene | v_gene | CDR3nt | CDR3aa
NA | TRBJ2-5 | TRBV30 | TGTGCCTGGAATGGGGGGCCCCAAGAGACCCAGTACTTC | CAWNGGPQETQYF
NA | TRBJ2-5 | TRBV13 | TGTGCCAGCAGCTTAGTCCAGATGTACCAAGAGACCCAGTACTTC | CASSLVQMYQETQYF
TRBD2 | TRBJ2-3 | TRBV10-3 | TGTGCCATCAGGGGGGGGATCAGACTAGCGGGACCTGATACGCAGTATTTT | CAIRGGIRLAGPDTQYF
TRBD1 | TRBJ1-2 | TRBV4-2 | TGTGCCAGCAGCCAAGATGCGGGGGGACAGGGAAGAGGCTACACCTTC | CASSQDAGGQGRGYTF
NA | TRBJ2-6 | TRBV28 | TGTGCCACCAGAACAGGCTCTGGGGCCAACGTCCTGACTTTC | CATRTGSGANVLTF
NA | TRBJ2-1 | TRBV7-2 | TGTGCCAGCAGAATGGACAGTTCTCCCTACAATGAGCAGTTCTTC | CASRMDSSPYNEQFF
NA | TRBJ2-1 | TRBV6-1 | TGTGCCAGCAGTGTCCGCAGGGCCCGCTGGGGGTCCTACACGAATGAGCAGTTCTTC | CASSVRRARWGSYTNEQFF
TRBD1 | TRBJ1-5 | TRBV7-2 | TGTGCCAGCAGCTCCACTGACAGGGAACATCAGCCCCAGCATTTT | CASSSTDREHQPQHF
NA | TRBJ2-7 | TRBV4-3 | TGCGCCAGCAGCCAACTCGGACACGGCCCTGGGGAGCAGTACTTC | CASSQLGHGPGEQYF
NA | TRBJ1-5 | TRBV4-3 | TGCGCCAGCAGCCCCGAGGGGACCAGCAATCAGCCCCAGCATTTT | CASSPEGTSNQPQHF
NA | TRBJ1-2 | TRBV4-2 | TGTGCCAGCAGCCAAGATTATTGGGAGCCCTTCTATGGCTACACCTTC | CASSQDYWEPFYGYTF
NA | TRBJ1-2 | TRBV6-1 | TGTGCCAGCAGTGAAGATTTTGCTAACTATGGCTACACCTTC | CASSEDFANYGYTF
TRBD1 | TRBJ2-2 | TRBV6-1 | TGTGCCAGCAGTGAATCACCCCCCGGGACAGGGGGGAAAGGGGAGCTGTTTTTT | CASSESPPGTGGKGELFF
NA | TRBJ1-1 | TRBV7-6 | TGTGCCAGCAGCAGGGCTGTTGGGGGACGGCTAAACACTGAAGCTTTCTTT | CASSRAVGGRLNTEAFF
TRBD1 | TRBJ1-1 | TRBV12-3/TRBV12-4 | TGTGCCAGCAGTTTTGCAGGGGGCACTGAAGCTTTCTTT | CASSFAGGTEAFF
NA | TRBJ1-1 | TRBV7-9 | TGTGCCAGCAGCTTAGGGCAGGCGAACACTGAAGCTTTCTTT | CASSLGQANTEAFF
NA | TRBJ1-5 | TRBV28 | TGTGCCAGCAGTTTATGGGTTGGGGAAGTGCCGAATGACGGCAATCAGCCCCAGCATTTT | CASSLWVGEVPNDGNQPQHF
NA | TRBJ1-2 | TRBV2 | TGTGCCAGCAGTGCCGCGTGGGGAAATGGCTACACCTTC | CASSAAWGNGYTF
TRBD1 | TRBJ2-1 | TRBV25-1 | TGTGCCAGCAGTGATAGGGACAGGTACTACAATGAGCAGTTCTTC | CASSDRDRYYNEQFF
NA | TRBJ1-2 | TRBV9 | TGTGCCAGCAGCCCGGCGGCCCAGGGAGGCTACACCTTC | CASSPAAQGGYTF
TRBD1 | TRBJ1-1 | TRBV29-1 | TGCAGCGTACTCCTCCAGGGGGCGAGGACTGAAGCTTTCTTT | CSVLLQGARTEAFF
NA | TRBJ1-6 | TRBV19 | TGTGCCAGTAGTTCGGGACGTCGGGATAATTCACCCCTCCACTTT | CASSSGRRDNSPLHF
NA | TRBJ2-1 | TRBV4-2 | TGTGCCAGCAGCCAATCCCTAGGGGTATCCAATGAGCAGTTCTTC | CASSQSLGVSNEQFF
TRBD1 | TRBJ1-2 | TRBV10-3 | TGTGCCAGCAAAAGGGACAGGGAAGTAGCCTATGGCTACACCTTC | CASKRDREVAYGYTF
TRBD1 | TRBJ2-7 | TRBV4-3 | TGCGCCAGCAGCCTCTGGACAGGGGGCGAGCAGTACTTC | CASSLWTGGEQYF
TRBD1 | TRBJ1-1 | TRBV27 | TGTGCCAGCAGTACGCCGACAGGGTTTAACACTGAAGCTTTCTTT | CASSTPTGFNTEAFF
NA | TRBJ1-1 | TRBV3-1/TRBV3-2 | TGTGCCAGCCAAAGGACAAGGATGGGCACTGAAGCTTTCTTT | CASQRTRMGTEAFF
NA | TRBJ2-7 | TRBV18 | TGTGCCAGCTCACCGGTGGCCCCCGACGAGCAGTACTTC | CASSPVAPDEQYF
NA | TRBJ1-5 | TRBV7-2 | TGTGCCAGCAGCTTCGGGGGGGCGGGTCAGCCCCAGCATTTT | CASSFGGAGQPQHF